A single sample is the source of the 23 T cell receptor beta chains below, sequenced in a study of glioma-infiltrating T cells. TCR alpha and beta CDR3 regions were amplified from RNA using iRepertoire nested multiplex PCR. MiXCR was run by TCRdb on the multiplex PCR reads, yielding one entry per CDR3 protein. Altogether about 200,000 distinct CDR3 sequences are present, around 32% being singletons, with the ten largest covering 20% to 25%. The sequencing sample was made of glioma tissue, nonneoplastic brain tissue, or PBMCs (not recorded which). These receptors were taken from a human donor with low-grade glioma or glioblastoma, undergoing nonglioma brain surgery, or in good health (not recorded which).

With regard to this clonotype: This may come from a read error, since a much larger clone is one base off. The DNA of the CDR3 is TGTGCCAGCAGCCAAGGCCTAGCGGAGCAGTACTTC. It codes for CASSQGLAEQYF. This chain uses TRBV6-5 with TRBJ2-7, with TRBD2 as a possible D gene (6 bases). The CDR3 is 12 amino acids. Germline assignment: CDR1 MNHEY and CDR2 SVGAGI. Trimming shortened V by 6 bases and J by 7 bases, and 13 bases separated the two germline ends.

This clonotype was counted ten times or more. The J gene is TRBJ2-5, the V gene TRBV7-3; D is possibly TRBD1 (6 bases). Germline assignment: CDR1 SGHTA and CDR2 FQGTGA. The CDR3 has 13 amino acids. Trimming stripped 5 bases from V and 4 bases from J, with 11 bases between. The CDR3 coding sequence is TGTGCCAGCAGCGAACAGGGCTTAGAGACCCAGTACTTC. It codes for CASSEQGLETQYF.

This clonotype occurred a few times. This rearrangement joins TRBV5-4 to TRBJ1-2, with D unresolved. This CDR3 spans 14 amino acids. The germline V and J ends were trimmed by 3 bases and 5 bases, with 14 bases remaining between them. In germline, CDR1 is SGHNT, CDR2 YYREEE (reference sequence). CDR3 bases: TGTGCCAGCAGCTCTCGGGCGTCGGGATATGGCTACACCTTC. This gives the protein CASSSRASGYGYTF.

This clonotype was observed many times. V and J are TRBV5-1 and TRBJ2-5; a possible D gene is TRBD2 (5 bases). The CDR3 runs to 14 residues. Trimming removed 6 bases at V and 2 bases at J, with 14 bases between. The V gene's germline CDR1 is SGHRS and CDR2 YFSETQ. The CDR3 loop is CASTRGTNQETQYF. The CDR3 region has the DNA TGCGCCAGCACCCGGGGTACGAATCAAGAGACCCAGTACTTC. Filled out from reference TRBV5-1 and TRBJ2-5, the complete variable domain reads KAGVTQTPRYLIKTRGQQVTLSCSPISGHRSVSWYQQTPGQGLQFLFEYFSETQRNKGNFPGRFSGRQFSNSRSEMNVSTLELGDSALYLCASTRGTNQETQYFGPGTRLLVL.

This clonotype has only one observation. V gene TRBV7-9 combines with J gene TRBJ1-3; D is ambiguous. CDR1 is SEHNR, CDR2 FQNEAQ, per germline (reference sequence). This CDR3 region has 14 residues. V dropped 4 bases and J dropped 11 bases, with 18 bases sitting between them. The CDR3 DNA reads as TGTGCCAGCAGCTCCCCTCCGGGGAGAGACGCCATATATTTT. Encoded protein: CASSSPPGRDAIYF.

This clonotype was counted many times. This chain uses TRBV11-2 with TRBJ2-1; a possible D gene is TRBD2 (5 bases). The CDR3 totals 14 residues. V lost 2 bases and J lost 7, with 12 bases in between. Looked up from germline, CDR1 is SGHAT and CDR2 is FQNNGV. DNA of the CDR3: TGTGCCAGCAGCTTACGCCAACTAGGGAATGAGCAGTTCTTC. Translating gives CASSLRQLGNEQFF. Filled out from reference TRBV11-2 and TRBJ2-1, the complete variable domain reads EAGVAQSPRYKIIEKRQSVAFWCNPISGHATLYWYQQILGQGPKLLIQFQNNGVVDDSQLPKDRFSAERLKGVDSTLKIQPAKLEDSAVYLCASSLRQLGNEQFFGPGTRLTVL.

This clonotype was recorded at least ten times. The chain has TRBV28 and TRBJ2-1; 13 bases match TRBD2. The CDR3 totals 14 residues. CDR1 is MDHEN, CDR2 SYDVKM, per germline. J lost 7 bases, V lost 8 bases, and 5 bases had no gene match. The CDR3 DNA is TGTGCCAGCCTTGGACTAGCGGGAGTAAATGAGCAGTTCTTC. Protein product: CASLGLAGVNEQFF.

The V call is TRBV12-3 or TRBV12-4, the J call TRBJ2-7; TRBD2 might be the D (6 bases). Trimming left V 3 bases short and J 2 bases short, with 14 bases between. The CDR3 has 15 residues. This chain's CDR3 is CASSFRGASTYEQYF. CDR3 bases: TGTGCCAGCAGTTTCCGCGGGGCAAGCACCTACGAGCAGTACTTC.

On this clonotype: Being one base from a much bigger clone, this may be a read error. The chain couples TRBV6-4 to TRBJ2-1, with 11 bases fitting TRBD2. The V gene's germline CDR1 is MRHNA and CDR2 SNTAGT. There are 15 residues in the CDR3. CDR3 protein: CAISELAGAYNEQFF. CDR3 nucleotide sequence: TGTGCCATCAGTGAACTAGCGGGAGCTTACAATGAGCAGTTCTTC.

Turning to this clonotype: Relative to the germline gene, one junction end is altered; a read error may explain this. This CDR3 is CASSQGVGSGTGNEQFF. The CDR3 DNA sequence: TGCGCCAGCAGCCAAGGCGTAGGAAGCGGGACGGGCAATGAGCAGTTCTTC. V is TRBV2 and J is TRBJ2-1, with 7 positions matching TRBD2. The CDR3 covers 17 residues. The V gene's germline CDR1 is SNHLY and CDR2 FYNNEI.

There are many counts of this clonotype. The V and J genes are TRBV10-1 and TRBJ1-5, with D unclear. The V end was cut by 4 bases, the J end by 5 bases, with 6 bases between. CDR1 is WNHNN and CDR2 is SYGVQD in the germline V gene (reference sequence). This CDR3 comprises 12 residues. For the CDR3, the DNA is TGCGCCAGCAGTGTTAGGGATCAGCCCCAGCATTTT. It codes for CASSVRDQPQHF.

This rearrangement joins TRBV5-1 to TRBJ2-3; TRBD2 matches at 8 bases. J lost 1 base, V lost 2 bases, and 6 bases had no gene match. Germline assignment: CDR1 SGHRS and CDR2 YFSETQ. This CDR3 is 16 amino acids long. CDR3 amino acids: CASSLTSGRRTDTQYF. The CDR3 DNA reads TGCGCCAGCAGCTTAACTAGCGGCCGCCGCACAGATACGCAGTATTTT.

This chain uses TRBV11-1 with TRBJ1-2; D gene uncertain. CDR3 length: 13 residues. Germline V gives CDR1 SGHAT, CDR2 FQDESV (reference sequence). V dropped 2 bases and J dropped 12 bases, with 16 bases sitting between them. The CDR3 loop reads CASSLISEPSDTF. The CDR3 nucleotides read TGTGCCAGCAGCTTAATCTCAGAGCCCTCGGACACCTTC. Using reference TRBV11-1 and TRBJ1-2 for the parts outside the CDR3, the full variable domain is EAEVAQSPRYKITEKSQAVAFWCDPISGHATLYWYRQILGQGPELLVQFQDESVVDDSQLPKDRFSAERLKGVDSTLKIQPAELGDSAMYLCASSLISEPSDTFGSGTRLTVV.

Only one count was recorded for this clonotype. V is TRBV5-6 and J is TRBJ2-1; D gene ambiguous. The CDR3 is 14 amino acids. The germline V gene has CDR1 SGHDT and CDR2 YYEEEE. The V gene lost 0 bases and the J gene lost 5 bases, with 9 bases spanning the gap. The CDR3 loop is CASSLGYLDNEQFF. The CDR3 DNA sequence: TGTGCCAGCAGCTTGGGCTATTTGGACAATGAGCAGTTCTTC.

This clonotype was counted only a few times. This chain uses TRBV2 with TRBJ2-6; no clear D gene. The CDR3 contains 15 residues. Germline V lookup: CDR1 SNHLY, CDR2 FYNNEI. V was pared by 11 bases and J by 0 bases, with 14 bases between. CDR3 sequence reads: CASSRTYSGANVLTF. The CDR3 bases are TGTGCCTCCTCTAGGACCTACTCTGGGGCCAACGTCCTGACTTTC.

V usage is TRBV29-1 and J usage is TRBJ2-1; a possible D gene is TRBD2 (6 bases). The ends were cut back, 4 bases at V and 9 bases at J, with 16 bases in the middle. Per the germline V gene, CDR1 is SQVTM and CDR2 is ANQGSEA. The CDR3 totals 13 residues. CDR3 region: CSVGLEGGIEQFF. The CDR3 DNA is TGCAGCGTTGGTCTAGAGGGAGGTATTGAGCAGTTCTTC.

The J gene is TRBJ2-3, the V gene TRBV2; possible D gene TRBD2, 5 bases. The length of the CDR3 is 14 residues. Looked up from germline, CDR1 is SNHLY and CDR2 is FYNNEI. V lost 5 bases and J lost 5, with 14 bases in between. The CDR3 protein is CASSSYAGGDTQYF. DNA of the CDR3: TGTGCCAGCAGTTCCTATGCTGGAGGAGATACGCAGTATTTT.

In its sample, this clonotype was seen a few times. In DNA, the CDR3 is TGCGCCAGCAGCCAAGATGTCACAGGGGGGTATGTTGTCGAGACCCAGTACTTC. Translation gives CASSQDVTGGYVVETQYF. The rearrangement joins TRBV4-3 to TRBJ2-5; TRBD1 matches at 8 bases. The J segment lost 5 bases and the V segment lost 0 bases, leaving 14 bases of the junction unmatched. CDR3 size: 18 residues. Germline V lookup: CDR1 LGHNA, CDR2 YSLEER.

This clonotype was detected ten times or more. J is TRBJ2-7 and V is TRBV4-2, with 7 bases identical to TRBD1. The germline CDR1 and CDR2 sequences are LGHNA and YNFKEQ. The CDR3 runs 14 residues. The trim removed 0 bases at V and 5 bases at J, leaving 4 bases unmatched. The CDR3 DNA follows: TGTGCCAGCAGCCAAGAGAAGGGGACAGACGAGCAGTACTTC. Translated: CASSQEKGTDEQYF.

This chain joins TRBV28 and TRBJ2-3, with D possibly matching TRBD1 (6 bases). This CDR3 comprises 17 residues. V lost 3 bases to trimming and J lost 0 bases, with 16 bases between them. CDR1 and CDR2 (germline): MDHEN, SYDVKM. The CDR3 is CASSFWTGTSSTDTQYF. The CDR3 coding sequence is TGTGCCAGCAGTTTTTGGACCGGGACAAGCAGCACAGATACGCAGTATTTT.

CDR3 loop: CASSLAGGTLYEQYF. For the CDR3, the DNA is TGTGCCAGCAGCTTAGCCGGGGGAACCCTGTACGAGCAGTACTTC. The genes are TRBV7-2 and TRBJ2-7, with D tentatively TRBD2 (6 bases). The germline CDR1 and CDR2 sequences are SGHTA and FQGNSA. The CDR3 covers 15 residues. V was trimmed by 0 bases and J by 4 bases, leaving 13 bases between them.

As for this clonotype: With a much larger clone just one base away, this may be a read error. Lacking the conserved final phenylalanine or tryptophan, this CDR3 likely reflects a read error. The gene calls are TRBV19 and TRBJ1-1, with D perhaps TRBD1 (6 bases). V dropped 3 bases and J dropped 1 base, with 15 bases sitting between them. Per the germline V gene, CDR1 is LNHDA and CDR2 is SQIVND (reference sequence). The CDR3 covers 16 residues. The CDR3, as DNA: TGTGCCAGTAGTATGGGTGGGGGCCGTGGGAACACTGAAGCTTTCCTT. Translated, it gives CASSMGGGRGNTEAFL.

This clonotype was found many times. The chain employs TRBV19 and TRBJ2-1, with D tentatively TRBD2 (6 bases). CDR3 length equals 13 residues. Per germline, CDR1 LNHDA and CDR2 SQIVND (reference sequence). V lost 7 bases and J 5 bases, leaving 12 bases between the germline ends. CDR3 nucleotides: TGTGCCAGTACTCCGGGAGATAACAATGAGCAGTTCTTC. Protein sequence: CASTPGDNNEQFF.